Listed below are T cell receptor beta chains from one sample, sequenced in a study of cytomegalovirus exposure and HLA in healthy donors. The table came from immunoSEQ multiplex PCR; TCRdb's copy has only in-frame clones and leaves some out. The sample holds roughly 220,000 clones, approximately 85% seen once. The sequenced material came from PBMCs. The receptors were sampled from a woman in her thirties or forties in good health and CMV-seronegative. CDR3s include the opening cysteine and the closing phenylalanine or tryptophan. The D gene is left open where the match is weak. Size values are once, few and many counts, or a class for expanded clones, and some rows have none.

CASSNGDYEQYF TGTGCCAGCAGTAACGGGGACTACGAGCAGTACTTC . TRBV6-1 . TRBJ2-7
CASSRNRLAGAHEQYF TGTGCCAGCAGCCGGAATCGGCTAGCGGGAGCACACGAGCAGTACTTC . TRBV9 TRBD2 TRBJ2-7
CASSLHLGQTYGYTF TGTGCCAGCAGTTTACACCTGGGACAGACCTATGGCTACACCTTC . TRBV28 TRBD1 TRBJ1-2
CASSLAQLNTEAFF TGCGCCAGCAGCTTGGCCCAGTTGAACACTGAAGCTTTCTTT . TRBV5-1 . TRBJ1-1
CASSVSGSSGNTIYF TGTGCCAGCAGCGTATCTGGGAGCTCTGGAAACACCATATATTTT . TRBV9 . TRBJ1-3
CASRQLAFPPTDTQYF TGTGCCAGCAGACAACTAGCGTTCCCACCGACAGATACGCAGTATTTT . TRBV7-8 TRBD2 TRBJ2-3
CSAADGILREQYF TGCAGCGCTGCGGACGGGATTTTACGCGAGCAGTACTTC few TRBV29-1 . TRBJ2-7
CASSSLQETQYF TGTGCCAGCAGCTCGTTACAAGAGACCCAGTACTTC . TRBV5-6 . TRBJ2-5
CASRRTTGNPNYGYTF TGTGCCAGCAGGAGGACGACGGGGAACCCTAACTATGGCTACACCTTC once TRBV27 . TRBJ1-2
CATSRVRTAGEQYF TGTGCCACCAGCAGAGTTCGGACGGCGGGAGAGCAGTACTTC . TRBV15 . TRBJ2-7
CAWLPPGTGDKTYEQYF TGTGCCTGGTTACCCCCCGGGACAGGAGACAAAACCTACGAGCAGTACTTC once TRBV30 TRBD1 TRBJ2-7
CASSTGLAGAETQYF TGTGCCAGCAGCACTGGACTAGCGGGCGCAGAGACCCAGTACTTC . TRBV9 TRBD2 TRBJ2-5
CASSTQNYRNQPQHF TGTGCCAGTAGTACCCAGAATTACAGGAATCAGCCCCAGCATTTT . TRBV19 . TRBJ1-5
CASSGAWGDTEAFF TGTGCCAGCAGCGGGGCGTGGGGGGACACTGAAGCTTTCTTT . TRBV11-2 . TRBJ1-1
CASSVYTTGTGNDYGYTF TGTGCCAGCAGTGTTTACACTACCGGGACAGGGAACGACTATGGCTACACCTTC . TRBV6-1 TRBD1 TRBJ1-2
CASSLIGAGMYGYTF TGTGCCAGCAGCCTCATAGGGGCAGGGATGTATGGCTACACCTTC . TRBV14 . TRBJ1-2
CASSFSTGQGSYEQYF TGTGCCAGCAGTTTCTCAACCGGACAGGGATCCTACGAGCAGTACTTC . TRBV28 TRBD1 TRBJ2-7
CASSPRQDSYEQYF TGTGCCAGCAGCCCACGACAGGACTCCTACGAGCAGTACTTC once TRBV9 . TRBJ2-7
CASRENIEAFF TGTGCCAGCAGGGAGAACATTGAAGCTTTCTTT . TRBV27 . TRBJ1-1
CASSLGQGLHEQFF TGCGCCAGCAGCTTGGGACAGGGTTTACATGAGCAGTTCTTC once TRBV5-1 TRBD1 TRBJ2-1
CASSEGLLNTEAFF TGTGCCAGCAGTGAGGGACTCCTGAACACTGAAGCTTTCTTT few TRBV6-5 . TRBJ1-1
CASNSGVGYGYTF TGTGCCAGCAACTCAGGGGTAGGGTATGGCTACACCTTC . TRBV11-2 . TRBJ1-2
CASTKGLGQGVYEQYF TGTGCCAGCACAAAAGGATTGGGACAGGGGGTTTACGAGCAGTACTTC . TRBV28 TRBD1 TRBJ2-7
CASSRPGQSSYEQYF TGTGCCAGCAGTCGTCCGGGACAGAGCTCCTACGAGCAGTACTTC . TRBV27 TRBD1 TRBJ2-7
CASTHGGSANTGELFF TGTGCCAGCACCCACGGGGGTTCCGCGAACACCGGGGAGCTGTTTTTT . TRBV6-6 . TRBJ2-2
CATRGAEGGSKGEQYF TGTGCCACCAGAGGGGCGGAGGGCGGAAGTAAGGGCGAGCAGTACTTC . TRBV15 . TRBJ2-7
CATSRDGRGKAFF TGTGCCACCAGCAGAGATGGTAGGGGAAAAGCTTTCTTT . TRBV15 . TRBJ1-1
CAWTGQIDSPLHF TGTGCCTGGACGGGACAGATCGATTCACCCCTCCACTTT few TRBV30 TRBD1 TRBJ1-6
CASSLVDQPQHF TGTGCCAGCAGCTTAGTCGATCAGCCCCAGCATTTT few TRBV7-9 . TRBJ1-5
CASSLASSGTGNEKLFF TGTGCCAGCAGCTTAGCTTCGTCCGGGACAGGGAATGAAAAACTGTTTTTT . TRBV7-9 TRBD1 TRBJ1-4
CASSHTGGTEAFF TGTGCCAGCAGCCACACAGGGGGCACTGAAGCTTTCTTT once TRBV7-3 TRBD1 TRBJ1-1
CASSLKAVSGRVTYEQYF TGTGCCAGCAGCTTGAAGGCTGTTAGCGGGAGGGTAACCTACGAGCAGTACTTC once TRBV5-5 TRBD2 TRBJ2-7
CASGGLVNAKNIQYF TGTGCCAGCGGAGGACTCGTAAACGCCAAAAACATTCAGTACTTC . TRBV6-1 . TRBJ2-4
CASSIYGDHYGYTF TGTGCCAGTAGTATCTACGGGGATCACTATGGCTACACCTTC . TRBV19 . TRBJ1-2
CASSSPSGQGGIYGYTF TGTGCCAGCAGTTCCCCCTCGGGACAGGGAGGGATCTATGGCTACACCTTC once TRBV27 TRBD1 TRBJ1-2
CASSDRGNEQYF TGTGCCAGTAGTGACAGGGGGAACGAGCAGTACTTC . TRBV19 TRBD1 TRBJ2-7
CAWSPYQIRGSGTEAFF TGTGCCTGGAGTCCTTACCAAATCAGGGGTTCGGGCACTGAAGCTTTCTTT . TRBV30 . TRBJ1-1
CASSPRRMGGEAGANVLTF TGTGCCAGCAGCCCCCGTAGGATGGGCGGGGAGGCTGGGGCCAACGTCCTGACTTTC . TRBV9 . TRBJ2-6
CASSFPGLVETQYF TGTGCCAGCAGTTTCCCGGGACTAGTGGAGACCCAGTACTTC . TRBV28 TRBD2 TRBJ2-5
CASRTTGAGNTIYF TGTGCCAGCAGGACGACAGGGGCTGGAAACACCATATATTTT . TRBV11-2 TRBD1 TRBJ1-3
CASSPPGNGYEQFF TGTGCCAGCTCACCTCCAGGAAACGGTTATGAGCAGTTCTTC . TRBV18 . TRBJ2-1
CASSIEGQGRVDYGYTF TGTGCCAGTAGTATAGAAGGACAGGGGAGGGTTGACTATGGCTACACCTTC . TRBV19 TRBD1 TRBJ1-2
CASSLGDGQGLNTEAFF TGTGCCAGCAGCTTAGGGGACGGACAGGGGCTGAACACTGAAGCTTTCTTT once TRBV11-2 TRBD1 TRBJ1-1
CAWAGAGGRAQYF TGTGCCTGGGCCGGGGCGGGGGGTAGAGCGCAGTACTTC . TRBV30 TRBD2 TRBJ2-7
CASSEAGTSGEFEQYF TGTGCCAGCAGCGAAGCAGGGACTAGCGGGGAATTTGAGCAGTACTTC . TRBV28 TRBD2 TRBJ2-7
CASSPIGQSYEQYF TGTGCCAGCAGCCCGATCGGACAGTCCTACGAGCAGTACTTC few TRBV5-6 . TRBJ2-7
CASSELSGGRATPYGYTF TGTGCCAGCAGTGAACTCTCAGGGGGAAGGGCTACCCCCTATGGCTACACCTTC . TRBV2 TRBD1 TRBJ1-2
CASSSEGLRSYNEQFF TGTGCCAGCAGCTCCGAAGGACTGCGCTCCTACAATGAGCAGTTCTTC . TRBV9 . TRBJ2-1
CSSSLEAGFATNEKLFF TGTTCCAGCAGCTTAGAGGCAGGGTTTGCAACTAATGAAAAACTGTTTTTT . TRBV7-9 . TRBJ1-4
CASSRSYEQYF TGTGCCAGCAGTCGCTCCTACGAGCAGTACTTC . TRBV7-2 . TRBJ2-7
CASIGQDNQPQHF TGTGCCAGTATAGGCCAGGATAATCAGCCCCAGCATTTT . TRBV19 . TRBJ1-5
CATRQGNYEQYF TGTGCCACACGACAGGGCAACTACGAGCAGTACTTC . TRBV10-3 TRBD1 TRBJ2-7